This T cell receptor (beta chain) was sequenced during a study of blood T cell repertoires in COVID-19. Overall study: The study drew acute and convalescent COVID-19 samples from the United States, Italy and Spain. Sources were T cells, B-cell-depleted T cells, or PBMCs; the material itself was cDNA or gDNA.

Per germline, CDR1 MNHEY and CDR2 SVGEGT. This CDR3 comprises 16 residues. Trimming cost V 2 bases and J 4 bases, with 16 bases left between them. Clones were read by immunoSEQ multiplex PCR, and TCRdb kept only the in-frame ones, dropping some. The sample includes 70,000 or so clones, approximately 90% of them seen just once. The sample holds one count of this clone. The clonotype originates from a woman aged 80 or over with active COVID-19. The chain joins TRBV6-2 or TRBV6-3 to TRBJ2-3; maybe TRBD1 (6 bases). Sequencing input: peripheral blood. The CDR3 DNA follows: TGTGCCAGCAGTTACCCCACAGGGACCGCCCCAGATACGCAGTATTTT. Translating gives CASSYPTGTAPDTQYF.